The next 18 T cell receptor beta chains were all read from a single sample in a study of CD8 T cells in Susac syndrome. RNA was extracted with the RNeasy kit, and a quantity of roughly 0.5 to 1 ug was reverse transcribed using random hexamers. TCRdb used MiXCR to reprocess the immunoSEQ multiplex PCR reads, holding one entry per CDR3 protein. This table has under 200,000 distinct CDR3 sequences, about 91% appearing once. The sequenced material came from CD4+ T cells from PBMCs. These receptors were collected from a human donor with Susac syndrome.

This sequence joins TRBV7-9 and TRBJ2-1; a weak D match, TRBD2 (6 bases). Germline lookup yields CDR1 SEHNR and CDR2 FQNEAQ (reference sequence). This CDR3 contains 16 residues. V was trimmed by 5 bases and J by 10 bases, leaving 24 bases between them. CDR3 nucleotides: TGTGCCAGCAGCACGAGTCCCCGGAGGGCCGGTCGAGAGCAGTTCTTC. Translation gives CASSTSPRRAGREQFF. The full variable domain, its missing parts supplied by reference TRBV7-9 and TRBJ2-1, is DTGVSQNPRHKITKRGQNVTFRCDPISEHNRLYWYRQTLGQGPEFLTYFQNEAQLEKSRLLSDRFSAERPKGSFSTLEIQRTEQGDSAMYLCASSTSPRRAGREQFFGPGTRLTVL.

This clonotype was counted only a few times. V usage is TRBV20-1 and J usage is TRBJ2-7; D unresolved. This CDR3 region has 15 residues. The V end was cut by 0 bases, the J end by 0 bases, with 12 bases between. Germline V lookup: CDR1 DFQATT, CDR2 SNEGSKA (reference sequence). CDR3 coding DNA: TGCAGTGCTAGAGATAGGTCAGCATCCTCCTACGAGCAGTACTTC. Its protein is CSARDRSASSYEQYF.

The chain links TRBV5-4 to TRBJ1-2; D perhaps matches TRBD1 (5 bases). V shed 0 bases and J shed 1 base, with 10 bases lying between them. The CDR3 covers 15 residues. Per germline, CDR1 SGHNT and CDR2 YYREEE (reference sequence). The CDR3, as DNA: TGTGCCAGCAGCTTGGGGCAGGGCGGTAACTATGGCTACACCTTC. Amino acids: CASSLGQGGNYGYTF.

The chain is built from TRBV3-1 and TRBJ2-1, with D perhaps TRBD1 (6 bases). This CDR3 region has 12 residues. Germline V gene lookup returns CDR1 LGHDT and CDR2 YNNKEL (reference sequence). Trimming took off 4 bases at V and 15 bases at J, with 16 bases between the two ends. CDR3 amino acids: CASSPYGQIRFF. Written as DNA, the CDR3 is TGTGCCAGCAGCCCCTATGGACAGATTCGGTTCTTC.

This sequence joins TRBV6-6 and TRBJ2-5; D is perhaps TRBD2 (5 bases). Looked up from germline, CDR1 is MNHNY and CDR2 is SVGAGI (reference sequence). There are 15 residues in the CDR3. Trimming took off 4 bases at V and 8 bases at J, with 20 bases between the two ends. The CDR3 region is CASSSHTPSRETQYF. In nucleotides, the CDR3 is TGTGCCAGCAGTTCCCACACGCCTTCGAGGGAAACCCAGTACTTC.

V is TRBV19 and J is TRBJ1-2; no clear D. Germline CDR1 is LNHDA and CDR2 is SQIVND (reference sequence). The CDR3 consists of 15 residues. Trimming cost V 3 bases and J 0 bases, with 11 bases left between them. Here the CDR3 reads CASSMGAQANYGYTF. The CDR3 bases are TGTGCCAGTAGTATGGGAGCGCAAGCTAACTATGGCTACACCTTC.

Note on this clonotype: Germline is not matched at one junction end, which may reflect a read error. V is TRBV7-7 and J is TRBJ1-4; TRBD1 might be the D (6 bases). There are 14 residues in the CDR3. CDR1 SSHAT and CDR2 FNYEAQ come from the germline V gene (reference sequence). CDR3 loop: CASSSSGVNEKLFF. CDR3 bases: TGTGCTAGCAGCTCCTCAGGGGTTAATGAAAAACTGTTTTTT.

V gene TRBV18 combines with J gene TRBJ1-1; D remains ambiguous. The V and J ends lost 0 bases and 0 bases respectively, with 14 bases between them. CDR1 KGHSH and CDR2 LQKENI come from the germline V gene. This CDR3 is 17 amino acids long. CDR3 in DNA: TGTGCCAGCTCACCACCGGGCACCACGGTCATGAACACTGAAGCTTTCTTT. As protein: CASSPPGTTVMNTEAFF. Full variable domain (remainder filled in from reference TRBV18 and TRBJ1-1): NAGVMQNPRHLVRRRGQEARLRCSPMKGHSHVYWYRQLPEEGLKFMVYLQKENIIDESGMPKERFSAEFPKEGPSILRIQQVVRGDSAAYFCASSPPGTTVMNTEAFFGQGTRLTVV.

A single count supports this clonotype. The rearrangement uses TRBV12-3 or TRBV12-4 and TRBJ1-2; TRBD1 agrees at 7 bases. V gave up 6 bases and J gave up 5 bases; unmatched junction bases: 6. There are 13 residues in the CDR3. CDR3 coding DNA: TGTGCCAGCAGGCTAACAGGGGTATATGGCTACACCTTC. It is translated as CASRLTGVYGYTF.

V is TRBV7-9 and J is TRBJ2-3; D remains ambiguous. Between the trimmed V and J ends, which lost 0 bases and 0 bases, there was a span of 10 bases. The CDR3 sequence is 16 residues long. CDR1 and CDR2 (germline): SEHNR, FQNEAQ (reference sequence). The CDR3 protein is CASSLALAESTDTQYF. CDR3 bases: TGTGCCAGCAGCTTAGCGCTGGCGGAGAGCACAGATACGCAGTATTTT.

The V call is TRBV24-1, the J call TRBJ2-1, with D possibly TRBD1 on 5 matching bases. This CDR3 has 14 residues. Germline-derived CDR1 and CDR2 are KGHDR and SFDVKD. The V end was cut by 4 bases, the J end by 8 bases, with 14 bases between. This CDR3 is CATSEVRVPHEQFF. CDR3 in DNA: TGTGCCACCAGTGAGGTCAGGGTACCCCATGAGCAGTTCTTC.

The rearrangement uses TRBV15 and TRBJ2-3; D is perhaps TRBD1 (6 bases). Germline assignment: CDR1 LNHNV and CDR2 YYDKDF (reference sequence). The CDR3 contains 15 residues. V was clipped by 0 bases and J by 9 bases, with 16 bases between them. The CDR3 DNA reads TGTGCCACCAGCAGAGATGTTCGGGGACAAGGGACGCAGTATTTT. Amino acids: CATSRDVRGQGTQYF. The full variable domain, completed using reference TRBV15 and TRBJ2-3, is DAMVIQNPRYQVTQFGKPVTLSCSQTLNHNVMYWYQQKSSQAPKLLFHYYDKDFNNEADTPDNFQSRRPNTSFCFLDIRSPGLGDTAMYLCATSRDVRGQGTQYFGPGTRLTVL.

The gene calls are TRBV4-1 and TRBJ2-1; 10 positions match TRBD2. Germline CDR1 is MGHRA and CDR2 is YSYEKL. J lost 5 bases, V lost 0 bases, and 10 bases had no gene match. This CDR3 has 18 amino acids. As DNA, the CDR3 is TGCGCCAGCAGCCAAGATAGCCAGCGGGAGGGAATCCACAATGAGCAGTTCTTC. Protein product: CASSQDSQREGIHNEQFF.

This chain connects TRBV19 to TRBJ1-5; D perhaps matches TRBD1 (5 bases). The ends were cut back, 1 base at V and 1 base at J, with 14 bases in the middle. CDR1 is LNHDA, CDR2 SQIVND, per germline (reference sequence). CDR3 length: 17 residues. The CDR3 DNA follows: TGTGCCAGTAGTATAGTCCAGGGCAGAGGGAGCAATCAGCCCCAGCATTTT. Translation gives CASSIVQGRGSNQPQHF.

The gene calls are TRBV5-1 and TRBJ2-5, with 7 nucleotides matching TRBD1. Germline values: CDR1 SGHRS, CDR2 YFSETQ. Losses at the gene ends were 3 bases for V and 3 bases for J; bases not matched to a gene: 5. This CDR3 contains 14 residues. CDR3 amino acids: CASSYNRGKETQYF. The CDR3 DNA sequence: TGCGCCAGCAGCTATAACAGGGGAAAAGAGACCCAGTACTTC. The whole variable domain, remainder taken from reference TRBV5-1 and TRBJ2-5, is KAGVTQTPRYLIKTRGQQVTLSCSPISGHRSVSWYQQTPGQGLQFLFEYFSETQRNKGNFPGRFSGRQFSNSRSEMNVSTLELGDSALYLCASSYNRGKETQYFGPGTRLLVL.

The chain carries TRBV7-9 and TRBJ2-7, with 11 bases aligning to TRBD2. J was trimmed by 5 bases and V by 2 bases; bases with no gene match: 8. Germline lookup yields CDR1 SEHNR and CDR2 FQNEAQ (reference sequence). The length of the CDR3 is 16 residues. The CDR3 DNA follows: TGTGCCAGCAGCTTAACTACTAGCGGGAGTTCAAACGAGCAGTACTTC. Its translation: CASSLTTSGSSNEQYF.

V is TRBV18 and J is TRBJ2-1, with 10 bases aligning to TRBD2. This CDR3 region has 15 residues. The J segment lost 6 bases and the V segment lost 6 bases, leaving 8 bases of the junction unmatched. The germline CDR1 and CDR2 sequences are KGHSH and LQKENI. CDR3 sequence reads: CASSQSGGALNEQFF. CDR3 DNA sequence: TGTGCCAGCTCCCAAAGCGGGGGGGCCCTCAATGAGCAGTTCTTC.

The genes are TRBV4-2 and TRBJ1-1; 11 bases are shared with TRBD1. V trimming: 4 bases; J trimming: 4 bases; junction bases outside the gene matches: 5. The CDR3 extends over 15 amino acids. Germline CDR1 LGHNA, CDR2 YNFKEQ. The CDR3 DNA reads TGTGCCAGCAGCCCCGCGGACAGGGGGCTCACTGAAGCTTTCTTT. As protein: CASSPADRGLTEAFF.